Reported below is one T cell receptor (beta chain). In this sample, this clonotype turned up a few times. Its antigen has not been determined. Nothing much larger sits one base from this clone, and base qualities are not available. These data come from a study of blood T cells in healthy people across ages (dated by TCRdb to between 2015 and 2016). About the investigation overall: In model experiments, template switching captured about one uniquely barcoded TCR beta cDNA molecule for every two T cells. For two donors (one aged 18 to 30 and one aged 80 or older), the study analyzed two additional independent replicas of 1 million unique cDNA reads from the same blood draw. Donors were grouped into four age groups: young (average 16 years), middle-aged (about 40), aged (about 59) and long-lived (less than 85). To avoid experimental bias, donors of different ages were randomly spread across the sequencing lanes. Using deep sequencing normalized with unique cDNA molecular identifiers, the study measured how TCR beta repertoire diversity changes with age.

Germline trimming: 3 bases from V, 8 bases from J; junction bases outside gene matches: 4. Reading from cysteine to phenylalanine, the CDR3 counts 14 amino acids. The only DNA kept is the CDR3, 42 bases in frame from the first base. Based on the germline V gene, the CDR1 and CDR2 sequences are SGHRS and YFSETQ. Libraries were made using 5' RACE. For sequencing, an Illumina HiSeq 2500 was employed. A second roughly 6 to 12 cycle PCR used a sample-barcoded 5' primer and a J-beta primer mix. A template-switch 5' adaptor carrying 12 random nucleotides introduced a unique molecular identifier onto each TCR beta cDNA molecule. At least 3 million CDR3-containing paired-end reads were obtained from each sample. First-strand cDNA synthesis was performed from all RNA using the Mint cDNA synthesis kit, with priming by a TRBC-specific oligonucleotide. Following uracil-DNA glycosylase treatment, all cDNA underwent a first 18-cycle PCR with the universal primers M1SS and BC2_uni_R. The paper's data handling went like this. For normalization, 1 million high-quality reads were randomly selected from each sample, with every read carrying a distinct molecular identifier. Reads sharing molecular identifiers were discarded rather than binned into consensus sequences. MiTCR, set to a Q25 quality threshold and the strictest error-elimination algorithm, was used for CDR3 identification, clonotype clustering and error correction. A nonparametric unseen species model with Euler transformation was used to estimate lower-bound total TCR beta diversity. The public sequencing data were trimmed at Q25 with fastp and processed into clonotypes with MiXCR by TCRdb, which kept only in-frame beta chains. One record per CDR3 amino acid sequence lists the most common genes and DNA. TCRdb's processing, not the study's, gives the V and J calls here. This sample is represented by over 550,000 distinct CDR3 sequences; approximately 30% of them were singletons. Jointly, the top ten make up about a sixth of the sample.

The 39 donors, aged about 6 to 100 years, were systemically healthy Caucasian individuals from Russia. Around 9.7 milliliters of peripheral blood were collected from each donor into EDTA-treated Vacutainer tubes. PBMCs were isolated by Ficoll-Paque density-gradient centrifugation, with at least 7 million obtained per sample. Total RNA, at least 5 micrograms per sample, was extracted from PBMCs with Trizol reagent. For every donor, flow cytometry on a PBMC aliquot measured the percentage of naive CD45RAhigh/CD27high T cells. The paper as a whole reports these results and caveats: Conclusive comparison of naive and antigen-experienced compartments was prevented by the profiling of bulk unsorted PBMCs. Because the CMV infection status of the donors was unknown, age-related changes in expanded clonotypes may potentially have been confounded. Observed TCR beta diversity per million T cells fell roughly linearly with age, and a significant reduction was already apparent by age roughly 40. Observed TCR beta diversity correlated strongly with the percentage of naive T cells measured by flow cytometry. Compared with the aged group, the long-lived group had more naive CD4+ T cells, fewer expanded clones and increased TCR diversity, a pattern suggesting age selection. Estimates of total diversity based on one million sequenced T cells were regarded as lower bounds and as underestimates.

The TCR sequence derives from a woman aged 80 or over in good health. Sequencing input: blood. Here the chain combines TRBV5-1 and TRBJ2-1; 11 bases in the junction line up with TRBD2. The DNA reads as follows: TGCGCCAGCAGCTGGTCTAGCGGGGGGTATGAGCAGTTCTTC. Its protein is CASSWSSGGYEQFF. The full variable domain, with segments outside the CDR3 supplied by the reference TRBV5-1 and TRBJ2-1 proteins, appears as KAGVTQTPRYLIKTRGQQVTLSCSPISGHRSVSWYQQTPGQGLQFLFEYFSETQRNKGNFPGRFSGRQFSNSRSEMNVSTLELGDSALYLCASSWSSGGYEQFFGPGTRLTVL.